Only a few counts were recorded for the clone carrying this TCR beta chain. Its specificity is unknown. This sample stems from a study of cytomegalovirus exposure and HLA in healthy donors. Study results and caveats: In a later analysis, TCR beta V- and J-gene trimming was associated with a missense DCLRE1C variant. Earlier analysis looked at TCR beta V segments, and most were productive about 87% or about 30% of the time.

CDR3 length equals 18 residues. The germline CDR1 and CDR2 sequences are SGHRS and YFSETQ. The V segment lost 2 bases and the J segment 1 base; nucleotides outside the gene matches: 9. The PCR was carried out with 60 Vbeta primers and 13 Jbeta primers. The repertoire was sequenced with immunoSEQ multiplex PCR; TCRdb's copy has only in-frame clones and lacks some. The sample yields 100,000 to 150,000 clones, around 78% seen once. The sequenced sample consisted of PBMCs. The rearrangement joins TRBV5-1 to TRBJ1-6; 7 bases agree with TRBD1. The clonotype originates from a man aged 40-50 years in good health and CMV-seronegative. The CDR3: CASSFSEQGVSYNSPLHF. DNA of the CDR3: TGCGCCAGCAGCTTTTCAGAGCAGGGGGTGTCCTATAATTCACCCCTCCACTTT.